The 9 T cell receptor beta chains listed next were all sequenced from one sample in a study of T cell repertoires in cytomegalovirus infection. MiXCR, applied by TCRdb to the reads, yields one record per CDR3 protein. The sample consists of under 800,000 distinct CDR3 sequences, 20% to 25% of them appearing once. Source material: CD8+ T cells from PBMCs. All receptors come from a human donor in good health (CMV status not recorded). Some clones in this sample may be carry-over from other donors' samples.

In this sample, this clonotype turned up many times. The chain links TRBV7-2 to TRBJ2-1, with 11 bases aligning to TRBD2. V was clipped by 3 bases and J by 7 bases; unmatched bases: 2. Germline assignment: CDR1 SGHTA and CDR2 FQGNSA. CDR3 length equals 14 residues. CDR3 sequence: CASSLRLAGNEQFF. The CDR3 DNA is TGTGCCAGCAGCTTGAGACTAGCGGGAAATGAGCAGTTCTTC.

This chain uses TRBV6-5 with TRBJ2-1, with TRBD2 matching over 8 bases. CDR3 length equals 13 residues. V gave up 6 bases and J gave up 6 bases; unmatched junction bases: 4. Germline CDR1 MNHEY, CDR2 SVGAGI. The CDR3 nucleotides read TGTGCCAGCAGCGGACTAGCAACCAATGAGCAGTTCTTC. Translation gives CASSGLATNEQFF.

The chain has TRBV5-5 and TRBJ2-5; D is perhaps TRBD1 (6 bases). V lost 4 bases to trimming and J lost 1 base, with 11 bases between them. The CDR3 is 14 residues long. CDR1 and CDR2 from the germline V gene are SGHKS and YYEKEE (reference sequence). The CDR3 reads CASSPNRAQETQYF. CDR3 nucleotide sequence: TGTGCCAGCAGCCCCAACAGGGCCCAAGAGACCCAGTACTTC. The whole variable domain, remainder taken from reference TRBV5-5 and TRBJ2-5, is DAGVTQSPTHLIKTRGQQVTLRCSPISGHKSVSWYQQVLGQGPQFIFQYYEKEERGRGNFPDRFSARQFPNYSSELNVNALLLGDSALYLCASSPNRAQETQYFGPGTRLLVL.

This clonotype was seen a few times. V usage is TRBV27 and J usage is TRBJ2-2; 7 positions match TRBD1. CDR1 is MNHEY, CDR2 SMNVEV, per germline (reference sequence). The V and J ends lost 5 bases and 4 bases, in that order; junction bases with no gene match: 7. The CDR3 has 15 amino acids. The CDR3 region is CASSRQGFGTGELFF. The CDR3 bases are TGTGCCAGCAGTAGACAGGGCTTTGGCACCGGGGAGCTGTTTTTT.

The rearrangement joins TRBV5-1 to TRBJ1-1; 9 nucleotides match TRBD1. Germline values: CDR1 SGHRS, CDR2 YFSETQ. The CDR3 spans 14 residues. The V and J ends lost 3 bases and 3 bases, in that order; junction bases with no gene match: 3. In nucleotides, the CDR3 is TGCGCCAGCAGCTCCGGGACAGGGCACACTGAAGCTTTCTTT. Amino acid sequence: CASSSGTGHTEAFF.

This clonotype has at least ten counts. The J gene is TRBJ2-2, the V gene TRBV7-2; D is perhaps TRBD1 (5 bases). V shed 1 base and J shed 7 bases, with 13 bases lying between them. CDR1 and CDR2 (germline): SGHTA, FQGNSA. The CDR3 consists of 15 residues. CDR3 loop: CASSLEIGVDGELFF. Here the CDR3 DNA reads TGTGCCAGCAGCTTAGAGATAGGGGTAGACGGGGAGCTGTTTTTT. Using reference TRBV7-2 and TRBJ2-2 for the parts outside the CDR3, the full variable domain is GAGVSQSPSNKVTEKGKDVELRCDPISGHTALYWYRQSLGQGLEFLIYFQGNSAPDKSGLPSDRFSAERTGGSVSTLTIQRTQQEDSAVYLCASSLEIGVDGELFFGEGSRLTVL.

For this clonotype: A clone one base away is much larger, so this may be a read error. The chain links TRBV10-3 to TRBJ2-1, with 15 nucleotides matching TRBD2. Germline lookup yields CDR1 ENHRY and CDR2 SYGVKD. The CDR3 is 18 amino acids. The CDR3 region has the DNA TGTACCATCAGGAGGACTAGCGGGGGGGCGAGCTCCTACAATGAGCAGTTCTTC. Its protein is CTIRRTSGGASSYNEQFF.

V gene TRBV6-2 or TRBV6-3 combines with J gene TRBJ2-7; 7 bases line up with TRBD1. The CDR3 length is 14 residues. V was clipped by 7 bases and J by 2 bases; unmatched bases: 8. Germline V lookup: CDR1 MNHEY, CDR2 SVGEGT. The CDR3 protein is CASTSRQGAYEQYV. CDR3 bases: TGTGCCAGCACCTCTAGACAGGGTGCCTACGAGCAGTACGTC.

This clonotype was seen a handful of times. This rearrangement joins TRBV28 to TRBJ2-1; D ambiguous. CDR1 MDHEN and CDR2 SYDVKM come from the germline V gene. There are 15 residues in the CDR3. With 2 bases removed from V and 2 bases from J, the gap between germline ends came to 10 bases. The CDR3 is CASSLRAKPYNEQFF. The CDR3 DNA sequence: TGTGCCAGCAGTTTACGAGCTAAACCCTACAATGAGCAGTTCTTC.